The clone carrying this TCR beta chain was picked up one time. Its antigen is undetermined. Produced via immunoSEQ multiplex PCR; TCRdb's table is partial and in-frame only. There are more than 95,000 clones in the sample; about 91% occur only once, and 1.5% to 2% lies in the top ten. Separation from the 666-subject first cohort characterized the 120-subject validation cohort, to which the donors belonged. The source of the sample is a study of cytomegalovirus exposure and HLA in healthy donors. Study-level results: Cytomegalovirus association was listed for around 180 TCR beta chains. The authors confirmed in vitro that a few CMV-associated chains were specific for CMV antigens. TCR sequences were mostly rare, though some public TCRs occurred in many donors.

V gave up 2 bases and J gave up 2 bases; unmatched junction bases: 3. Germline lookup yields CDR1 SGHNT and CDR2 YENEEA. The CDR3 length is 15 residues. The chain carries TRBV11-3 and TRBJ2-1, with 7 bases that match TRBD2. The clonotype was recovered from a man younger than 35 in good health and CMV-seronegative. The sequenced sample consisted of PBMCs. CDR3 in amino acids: CASSLRSGTYNEQFF. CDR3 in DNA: TGTGCCAGCAGCTTAAGGAGCGGGACCTACAATGAGCAGTTCTTC.